The 21 T cell receptor beta chains presented below share a single source sample, sequenced in a study of blood T cell repertoires in COVID-19. Method: immunoSEQ multiplex PCR; TCRdb's copy keeps in-frame clones and lacks some. Among some 80,000 clones listed, roughly 80% were seen once. Sequences were obtained from peripheral blood. The source of these receptors is a human donor in a cohort sampled during active COVID-19.

The chain employs TRBV6-5 and TRBJ2-7; 8 nucleotides match TRBD2. The V and J ends lost 5 bases and 2 bases, in that order; junction bases with no gene match: 8. Germline CDR1 is MNHEY and CDR2 is SVGAGI. The CDR3 contains 15 residues. The CDR3 loop is CASSKTSGITYEQYF. CDR3 in DNA: TGTGCCAGCAGTAAAACTAGCGGAATTACCTACGAGCAGTACTTC.

This chain joins TRBV7-8 and TRBJ2-7; D might be TRBD1 (5 bases). The length of the CDR3 is 16 residues. Germline V gene data show CDR1 as SGHVS and CDR2 as FQNEAQ. V lost 0 bases and J lost 2, with 14 bases in between. The CDR3 reads CASSLARAGLTYEQYF. CDR3 sequence (DNA): TGTGCCAGCAGCTTAGCTCGCGCAGGGTTAACCTACGAGCAGTACTTC. Combining the CDR3 with reference TRBV7-8 and TRBJ2-7 gives the whole variable domain GAGVSQSPRYKVAKRGQDVALRCDPISGHVSLFWYQQALGQGPEFLTYFQNEAQLDKSGLPSDRFFAERPEGSVSTLKIQRTQQEDSAVYLCASSLARAGLTYEQYFGPGTRLTVT.

This clone was observed a single time. J is TRBJ2-7 and V is TRBV5-1; TRBD2 matches at 10 bases. The junction had 3 bases not matched to a gene; V was cut back by 1 base and J by 5 bases. Germline assignment: CDR1 SGHRS and CDR2 YFSETQ. The CDR3 is 14 residues long. CDR3 DNA: TGCGCCAGCAGCTTGACACTAGCGGGAAACGAGCAGTACTTC. Amino acids: CASSLTLAGNEQYF.

V gene TRBV4-2 combines with J gene TRBJ2-1; 8 bases match TRBD2. The CDR3 has 16 residues. In germline, CDR1 is LGHNA, CDR2 YNFKEQ. V was clipped by 0 bases and J by 6 bases; unmatched bases: 7. CDR3: CASSQDGSGGRNEQFF. The CDR3 DNA reads TGTGCCAGCAGCCAAGATGGGAGCGGGGGCCGCAATGAGCAGTTCTTC.

The CDR3 DNA reads as TGTGCCAGCAGTGAAAAGGGACTGAATTCACCCCTCCACTTT. This codes for CASSEKGLNSPLHF. This chain links TRBV25-1 with TRBJ1-6; a possible D gene is TRBD1 (5 bases). Trimming removed 2 bases at V and 7 bases at J, with 9 bases between. This CDR3 contains 14 residues. CDR1 MGHDK and CDR2 SYGVNS come from the germline V gene.

The V and J genes are TRBV2 and TRBJ1-6; D is uncertain. Germline CDR1 is SNHLY and CDR2 is FYNNEI. CDR3 length: 15 amino acids. V was cut by 2 bases and J by 5 bases, with 10 bases left in between. CDR3 sequence: CASSERSGDNSPLHF. The CDR3, as DNA: TGTGCCAGCAGTGAAAGGTCAGGCGATAATTCACCCCTCCACTTT.

The CDR3 DNA is TGTGCCAGCAGTTTGGAGGGGCCTTGGGGACCCCAGCATTTT. It translates to CASSLEGPWGPQHF. The chain has TRBV27 and TRBJ1-5, with a weak D call TRBD1 (5 bases). Germline assignment: CDR1 MNHEY and CDR2 SMNVEV (reference sequence). V was clipped by 3 bases and J by 10 bases, with 16 bases between them. This CDR3 contains 14 residues.

This clone has a single count. The chain employs TRBV5-4 and TRBJ2-2, with 11 bases that match TRBD1. This CDR3 spans 15 amino acids. The J segment lost 7 bases and the V segment lost 4 bases, leaving 6 bases of the junction unmatched. Per the germline V gene, CDR1 is SGHNT and CDR2 is YYREEE (reference sequence). The CDR3 sequence is CASSQRDRGNGELFF. The CDR3 DNA reads as TGTGCCAGCAGCCAGAGGGACAGGGGGAACGGGGAGCTGTTTTTT.

This clone was seen a single time. V gene TRBV3-1 (or the pseudogene TRBV3-2) combines with J gene TRBJ1-4; 8 bases are a match to TRBD1. This CDR3 spans 17 amino acids. V dropped 5 bases and J dropped 4; count of bases not matched to a gene: 12. Germline CDR1 is LGHDT and CDR2 is YNNKEL (reference sequence). The DNA for the CDR3 is TGTGCCAGCAGCACCCGGACAGGGCCCTCCGGTAATGAAAAACTGTTTTTT. This codes for CASSTRTGPSGNEKLFF.

The chain links TRBV5-1 to TRBJ1-2; D possibly corresponds to TRBD1 (6 bases). Trimming stripped 1 base from V and 8 bases from J, with 15 bases between. Germline V gene sequence: CDR1 SGHRS, CDR2 YFSETQ. CDR3 length equals 14 residues. The CDR3 region has the DNA TGCGCCAGCAGCTTGTCTGCAGGGGCGCGCGGCTACACCTTC. As protein: CASSLSAGARGYTF. Full variable domain (rest looked up from reference TRBV5-1 and TRBJ1-2): KAGVTQTPRYLIKTRGQQVTLSCSPISGHRSVSWYQQTPGQGLQFLFEYFSETQRNKGNFPGRFSGRQFSNSRSEMNVSTLELGDSALYLCASSLSAGARGYTFGSGTRLTVV.

The rearrangement links TRBV9 to TRBJ1-1; D remains ambiguous. V gave up 0 bases and J gave up 6 bases, with 9 bases separating them. Germline V gene sequence: CDR1 SGDLS, CDR2 YYNGEE. The CDR3 has 13 amino acids. CDR3 bases: TGTGCCAGCAGCGTAGGGAGGGCTTCTGAAGCTTTCTTT. It translates to CASSVGRASEAFF.

V gene TRBV2 combines with J gene TRBJ1-3; D gene uncertain. V was shortened by 7 bases and J by 6 bases, with 10 bases between the two germline ends. CDR3 length equals 12 residues. Germline V CDR1 and CDR2: SNHLY, FYNNEI. The CDR3 spells CASTLEANTIYF. The DNA of the CDR3 is TGTGCCAGCACCCTCGAAGCAAACACCATATATTTT.

The chain joins TRBV7-2 to TRBJ2-7, with TRBD2 matching over 9 bases. Per germline, CDR1 SGHTA and CDR2 FQGNSA. V lost 4 bases, J lost 3 bases, and 7 bases stayed unmatched. The CDR3 is made up of 15 amino acids. CDR3 region: CASSWGLALYYEQYF. DNA of the CDR3: TGTGCCAGCAGCTGGGGACTAGCATTATACTACGAGCAGTACTTC.

The chain couples TRBV2 to TRBJ2-7; 7 bases map to TRBD2. Per the germline V gene, CDR1 is SNHLY and CDR2 is FYNNEI. CDR3 length: 12 amino acids. J was trimmed by 4 bases and V by 9 bases; bases with no gene match: 6. This CDR3 is CASGVGLYEQYF. CDR3 sequence (DNA): TGTGCCAGTGGGGTGGGACTATACGAGCAGTACTTC.

The V gene is TRBV7-9, the J gene TRBJ2-5; 10 bases map to TRBD2. The CDR3 has 19 amino acids. The trim removed 4 bases at V and 0 bases at J, leaving 14 bases unmatched. The germline gives CDR1 SEHNR, CDR2 FQNEAQ (reference sequence). For the CDR3, the DNA is TGTGCCAGCAGCTATTCACGAGCGGGAGGGCGGAGGGACCAAGAGACCCAGTACTTC. Translated, it gives CASSYSRAGGRRDQETQYF.

Only one count was recorded for this clone. This chain joins TRBV5-5 and TRBJ2-6; D is possibly TRBD1 (7 bases). The CDR3 totals 19 residues. Trimming removed 0 bases at V and 0 bases at J, with 16 bases between. Germline values: CDR1 SGHKS, CDR2 YYEKEE (reference sequence). CDR3 amino acids: CASSLEWRDRSSGANVLTF. In DNA, the CDR3 is TGTGCCAGCAGCTTGGAGTGGCGGGACAGAAGCTCTGGGGCCAACGTCCTGACTTTC.

This chain joins TRBV6-5 and TRBJ2-1; TRBD1 matches at 7 bases. This CDR3 contains 15 residues. Germline CDR1 and CDR2: MNHEY and SVGAGI. Trimming removed 5 bases from V and 6 bases from J; junction bases left unmatched: 10. The CDR3 sequence is CASSPLGTALNEQFF. The CDR3 DNA follows: TGTGCCAGCAGTCCCCTGGGGACAGCTCTCAATGAGCAGTTCTTC.

This sequence joins TRBV5-4 and TRBJ2-3; 9 nucleotides match TRBD2. From germline, CDR1 is SGHNT and CDR2 YYREEE (reference sequence). This CDR3 is 16 amino acids long. V shed 2 bases and J 5 bases; nucleotides not matched to a gene: 9. The CDR3 loop reads CASSFGLAGSGDTQYF. The CDR3 DNA sequence: TGTGCCAGCAGCTTTGGGCTAGCGGGGTCTGGAGATACGCAGTATTTT. Drawing the rest from reference TRBV5-4 and TRBJ2-3, the complete variable domain is ETGVTQSPTHLIKTRGQQVTLRCSSQSGHNTVSWYQQALGQGPQFIFQYYREEENGRGNFPPRFSGLQFPNYSSELNVNALELDDSALYLCASSFGLAGSGDTQYFGPGTRLTVL.

As concerns this clone: The sample has other DNA sequences that encode this CDR3 too. The gene calls are TRBV19 and TRBJ1-5; unclear D gene. The CDR3 contains 15 residues. Germline V gives CDR1 LNHDA, CDR2 SQIVND (reference sequence). V lost 3 bases and J 0 bases, leaving 9 bases between the germline ends. CDR3 amino acids: CASSIYRDSNQPQHF. CDR3 in DNA: TGTGCCAGTAGTATCTACAGAGATAGCAATCAGCCCCAGCATTTT.

Concerning this clone itself: Other DNA sequences within the sample encode an identical CDR3. The V call is TRBV2, the J call TRBJ1-5, with 7 nucleotides matching TRBD1. In germline, CDR1 is SNHLY, CDR2 FYNNEI. Trimming at V came to 8 bases and at J to 2 bases, leaving 6 bases not matched to a gene. The length of the CDR3 is 14 residues. CDR3 in amino acids: CASGDRVGNQPQHF. The DNA for the CDR3 is TGTGCCAGCGGAGACAGGGTTGGCAATCAGCCCCAGCATTTT. Full variable domain (remainder filled in from reference TRBV2 and TRBJ1-5): EPEVTQTPSHQVTQMGQEVILRCVPISNHLYFYWYRQILGQKVEFLVSFYNNEISEKSEIFDDQFSVERPDGSNFTLKIRSTKLEDSAMYFCASGDRVGNQPQHFGDGTRLSIL.

The genes are TRBV19 and TRBJ1-2, with TRBD1 matching over 7 bases. V was pared by 7 bases and J by 3 bases, with 8 bases of the junction left unmatched. The germline CDR1 and CDR2 sequences are LNHDA and SQIVND (reference sequence). The CDR3 has 14 amino acids. CDR3 protein: CASTYGQGDYGYTF. The CDR3 nucleotides are TGTGCCAGTACTTATGGGCAGGGGGACTATGGCTACACCTTC.